This T cell receptor (beta chain) was recovered during a study of T cell responses to AZD1222 COVID-19 vaccine. Using immunoSEQ multiplex PCR, the repertoire was profiled, and TCRdb retains in-frame clones only, with some absent. The table includes some 130,000 clones, 80% to 90% detected once. Points on this clone: Its target is unknown.

The ends were cut back, 3 bases at V and 4 bases at J, with 9 bases in the middle. CDR3 size: 13 residues. Study-wide points: White British donors predominated, females outnumbered males, and clonal diversity was possibly underestimated.

The receptor was isolated from an adult in good health. The gene calls are TRBV12-3 or TRBV12-4 and TRBJ1-2; D unresolved. The material was peripheral blood, obtained on day 0 of AZD1222 vaccination. In nucleotides, the CDR3 is TGTGCCAGCAGTTTTGAGGGCAGCTATGGCTACACCTTC. Its protein product is CASSFEGSYGYTF.